This T cell receptor beta chain came from a study of memory CD4+ T cells and cytomegalovirus serostatus. In the study overall: Healthy Belgian adult donors included about nine CMV-positive and 24 CMV-negative people.

Some clones are missing from TCRdb's copy, which holds only in-frame ones; the method was immunoSEQ multiplex PCR. The table includes 75,000 to 95,000 clones, less than 90% detected once. Trimming left V 6 bases short and J 2 bases short, with 12 bases between. Germline-derived CDR1 and CDR2 are MNHEY and SVGAGI. This CDR3 contains 14 residues. Single viable CD3+CD4+CD8-CD45RO+ cells were sorted as the memory CD4+ T cells. Serostatus was set by detecting CMV pp150, pp28, p38, p52 IgG. The clonotype was recovered from an adult in good health and CMV-seronegative. The chain combines TRBV6-5 with TRBJ2-3; D ambiguous. The sequencing input was memory CD4+ T cells from blood. CDR3 sequence (DNA): TGTGCCAGCAGATGGACCAGAACCACAGATACGCAGTATTTT. Translation gives CASRWTRTTDTQYF.